The rows below give T cell receptor beta chains drawn from one sample of a study of blood T cell repertoires in COVID-19. The repertoire was sequenced with immunoSEQ multiplex PCR; TCRdb's copy has only in-frame clones and lacks some. In the table there are under 300,000 clones, roughly 79% of which are singletons. The sequenced material came from PBMCs or T cells enriched from blood (not recorded which). All receptors derive from a man aged 40-50 years who had recovered from COVID-19. Both conserved end residues are part of each CDR3.

V gene | CDR3 protein
TRBV18 | CASSPPGQEYGYTF
TRBV28 | CASSRARTGRNQPQHF
TRBV10-3 | CAISGQTEAFF
TRBV27 | CASSWDRGRNEQFF
TRBV4-1 | CASSLGLAGYNEQFF
TRBV9 | CASSQQGGNEKLFF
TRBV7-9 | CASSQGAGAVGETQYF
TRBV19 | CASIGSWRTEAFF
TRBV18 | CASSPLYRDTGELFF
TRBV10-2 | CASGGGTGGSSYGYTF
TRBV18 | CASSPQSSGETQYF
TRBV2 | CASSVEAVNEQFF
TRBV5-4 | CASSFDRGGNYGYTF
TRBV2 | CASSEVRAGELFF
TRBV9 | CASSGPAGTLNSPLHF
TRBV4-1 | CASSRVDRSYEQYF
TRBV15 | CATSRAGSISGNTIYF
TRBV7-2 | CASSSSSGGRVDTQYF
TRBV20-1 | CSASDEQYF
TRBV28 | CASSPGLARTQYF
TRBV29-1 | CSACDFPIPDTQYF
TRBV7-9 | CASSYSRVDGYTF
TRBV5-1 | CASRTGAGDYEQYF
TRBV7-9 | CASSSGLAMGYQETQYF
TRBV7-9 | CASSSRDYSPLHF
TRBV4-1 | CASSRGFAVRETQYF
TRBV2 | CASSEGTDPYEQYF
TRBV6-5 | CASSSRTIQDTQYF
TRBV28 | CASKDLDRIRAEAFF